Reported below is one T cell receptor (beta chain). The antigen is not known. PCR used 60 Vbeta primers and 13 Jbeta primers. Produced via immunoSEQ multiplex PCR; TCRdb's table is partial and in-frame only. The sample records hundreds of thousands of clones, around 90% being singletons. The sample originates from a study of cytomegalovirus exposure and HLA in healthy donors. Whole-study findings and limits: An analysis done earlier found most TCR beta V segments productive about 90% or about 30% of the time. Links to common viral pathogens appeared, in a later analysis, for several of the most significant clusters.

Per germline, CDR1 LGHNA and CDR2 YNFKEQ. This CDR3 region has 16 residues. V shed 3 bases and J 4 bases; nucleotides not matched to a gene: 6. The sequence came from a woman between 18 and 30 years old in good health and CMV-seronegative. This chain joins TRBV4-2 and TRBJ2-1; 10 bases agree with TRBD2. Specimen: PBMCs. CDR3 DNA: TGTGCCAGCAGCCAGAGAAGCGGGGGGGCTTACAATGAGCAGTTCTTC. It is translated as CASSQRSGGAYNEQFF.